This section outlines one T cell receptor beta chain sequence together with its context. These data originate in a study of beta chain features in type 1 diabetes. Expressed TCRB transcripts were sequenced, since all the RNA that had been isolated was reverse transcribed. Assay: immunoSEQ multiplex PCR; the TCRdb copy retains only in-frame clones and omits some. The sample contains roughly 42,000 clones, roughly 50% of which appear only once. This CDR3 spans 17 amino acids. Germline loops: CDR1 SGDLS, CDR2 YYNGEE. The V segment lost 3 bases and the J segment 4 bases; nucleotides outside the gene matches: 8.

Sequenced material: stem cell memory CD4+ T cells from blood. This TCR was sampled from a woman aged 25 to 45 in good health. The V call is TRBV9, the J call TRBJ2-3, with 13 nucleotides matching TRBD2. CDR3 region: CASSGRTSGSSADTQYF. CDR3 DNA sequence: TGTGCCAGCAGCGGAAGGACTAGCGGGAGCTCAGCAGATACGCAGTATTTT.